The T cell receptor beta chain described here comes from a study of CD8+CD57+ T cells in acquired aplastic anemia. TCR beta VDJ and CDR3 profiling used genomic DNA as template. From the reads, TCRdb called clonotypes with MiXCR, one entry per CDR3 protein. Of 250,000 or so distinct CDR3 sequences listed, around 46% are singletons. The germline gives CDR1 LNHDA, CDR2 SQIVND (reference sequence). This CDR3 has 14 residues. V lost 9 bases and J 0 bases, leaving 12 bases between the germline ends. Patients chosen for sequencing had shown CD8+CD57+ cell expansion by flow cytometry. What was sequenced was sorted CD4+, CD8+, or CD8+CD57+ T cells (not recorded which) from PBMCs. The TCR comes from a human donor with aplastic anemia. J is TRBJ2-1 and V is TRBV19, with D maybe TRBD2 (5 bases). The CDR3 bases are TGTGCCAGCCAGCGGAGGAGCTCCTACAATGAGCAGTTCTTC. Amino acids: CASQRRSSYNEQFF. The whole variable domain, remainder taken from reference TRBV19 and TRBJ2-1, is DGGITQSPKYLFRKEGQNVTLSCEQNLNHDAMYWYRQDPGQGLRLIYYSQIVNDFQKGDIAEGYSVSREKKESFPLTVTSAQKNPTAFYLCASQRRSSYNEQFFGPGTRLTVL.